These T cell receptor beta chains were read from a single sample in a study of T cells in localized non-small cell lung cancer. Produced via immunoSEQ multiplex PCR; TCRdb's table is partial and in-frame only. The table includes 20,000 to 25,000 clones, approximately 90% detected once. Source: PBMCs, taken before any cancer treatment. The receptors were sampled from a man aged 35 to 69 with stage II squamous cell lung carcinoma. Both conserved end residues are part of each CDR3. The D gene is left open where the match is weak. Only part of the rows carry a size: once, few, many, or a class if the clone is expanded.

len	abundance	v_gene	d_gene	j_gene	CDR3aa	CDR3nt
13	.	TRBV4-3	TRBD2	TRBJ2-1	CASSQDSGGLGFF	TGCGCCAGCAGCCAAGATAGCGGGGGTCTGGGGTTCTTC
16	.	TRBV28	.	TRBJ2-3	CASSLSKGPLTDTQYF	TGTGCCAGCAGTTTAAGTAAGGGCCCCCTCACAGATACGCAGTATTTT
15	.	TRBV27	.	TRBJ2-5	CASSLSGAGWETQYF	TGTGCCAGCAGTTTAAGTGGGGCGGGCTGGGAGACCCAGTACTTC
13	.	TRBV6-5	.	TRBJ1-2	CASSYPGSYGYTF	TGTGCCAGCAGTTACCCAGGGAGCTATGGCTACACCTTC
17	.	TRBV19	.	TRBJ2-1	CASSIFGQSIAYNEQFF	TGTGCCAGTAGTATTTTCGGACAGTCAATAGCCTACAATGAGCAGTTCTTC
15	once	TRBV7-7	TRBD2	TRBJ2-1	CASSWQAGDYNEQFF	TGTGCTAGCAGCTGGCAAGCGGGAGACTACAATGAGCAGTTCTTC
16	.	TRBV7-9	.	TRBJ2-7	CASGLAGGASMYEQYF	TGTGCCAGCGGCTTAGCAGGAGGAGCGTCTATGTACGAGCAGTACTTC
14	.	TRBV6-5	TRBD1	TRBJ1-1	CASSTDQGATEAFF	TGTGCCAGCAGTACCGATCAGGGGGCCACTGAAGCTTTCTTT
14	.	TRBV10-2	TRBD1	TRBJ2-1	CASRKTGPTGEQFF	TGCGCCAGCAGGAAGACAGGGCCGACAGGGGAGCAGTTCTTC
15	.	TRBV5-1	.	TRBJ2-7	CASSLGASQSYEQYF	TGCGCCAGCAGCTTGGGAGCTAGTCAGTCCTACGAGCAGTACTTC
16	.	TRBV5-1	.	TRBJ1-1	CASSLDLGGSNTEAFF	TGCGCCAGCAGCTTGGACTTGGGGGGATCAAACACTGAAGCTTTCTTT
15	.	TRBV27	.	TRBJ2-2	CASSFSTDNTGELFF	TGTGCCAGCAGTTTTAGTACAGATAACACCGGGGAGCTGTTTTTT
15	.	TRBV5-1	.	TRBJ1-1	CASSLGVGAYTEAFF	TGCGCCAGCAGCTTGGGGGTAGGGGCTTACACTGAAGCTTTCTTT
17	.	TRBV28	.	TRBJ1-6	CASSLGDSGIFSSPLHF	TGTGCCAGCAGTTTGGGCGATTCGGGGATCTTTAGCTCACCCCTCCACTTT
14	.	TRBV6-5	.	TRBJ2-1	CASSSRGLYNEQFF	TGTGCCAGCAGTTCAAGGGGACTCTACAATGAGCAGTTCTTC
14	.	TRBV7-3	.	TRBJ2-5	CASSQGRPQETQYF	TGTGCCAGCAGCCAGGGCCGGCCTCAAGAGACCCAGTACTTC
17	.	TRBV9	TRBD2	TRBJ2-3	CASSGAPSGGPTDTQYF	TGTGCCAGCAGCGGAGCCCCTAGCGGGGGGCCCACAGATACGCAGTATTTT
17	.	TRBV5-1	TRBD2	TRBJ2-5	CASSPATTTSGKETQYF	TGCGCCAGCAGCCCGGCTACAACGACTAGCGGGAAAGAGACCCAGTACTTC
13	.	TRBV2	.	TRBJ2-6	CASSVSGANVLTF	TGTGCCAGCAGTGTTTCCGGGGCCAACGTCCTGACTTTC
15	.	TRBV21-1	.	TRBJ2-7	CASFPPEDYSYEQYF	TGTGCCAGCTTTCCCCCCGAGGACTACTCCTACGAGCAGTACTTC
14	.	TRBV10-3	.	TRBJ1-1	CAISAGRENTEAFF	TGTGCCATCAGTGCAGGCAGGGAGAACACTGAAGCTTTCTTT
14	.	TRBV7-2	TRBD1	TRBJ2-7	CASSQGQGGGEQYF	TGTGCCAGCAGCCAAGGACAGGGGGGCGGGGAGCAGTACTTC